This TCR beta chain was retrieved from a study of cytomegalovirus exposure and HLA in healthy donors. Study information: The use of the same platform for the 110 or so validation repertoires and the 666 first-cohort repertoires was reported by a later analysis.

TCRdb keeps only in-frame clones here, not all; method: immunoSEQ multiplex PCR. The sample consists of 100,000 to 130,000 clones, about 85% of them appearing once. The V end was cut by 3 bases, the J end by 6 bases, with 12 bases between. Germline lookup yields CDR1 SGHVS and CDR2 FNYEAQ. CDR3 length: 13 amino acids. The chain has TRBV7-6 and TRBJ2-7; D may be TRBD2 (7 bases). This clonotype was obtained from a woman between 18 and 29 years old in good health and CMV-seronegative. The specimen sequenced was PBMCs. The CDR3 DNA reads TGTGCCAGCAGCTTGACCCGGGGGGCCGAGCAGTACTTC. This sequence encodes CASSLTRGAEQYF.